This passage covers 21 T cell receptor beta chains from one sample sequenced in a study of control samples from healthy donors and cancer patients. The protocol was immunoSEQ multiplex PCR, while the TCRdb copy is restricted to in-frame clones and leaves out a portion. The sample carries about 61,000 clones, 85% to 90% recorded once. Sequenced input: PBMCs. The receptors were sampled from a man aged 60-69 years with colorectal cancer.

The chain couples TRBV6-6 to TRBJ2-2, with a weak D call TRBD2 (5 bases). Germline CDR1 and CDR2: MNHNY and SVGAGI (reference sequence). Trimming shortened V by 5 bases and J by 3 bases, and 10 bases separated the two germline ends. The CDR3 is made up of 14 amino acids. DNA for the CDR3: TGTGCCAGCAGTGCTCCTAGCTACACCGGGGAGCTGTTTTTT. Translated: CASSAPSYTGELFF.

This clone was observed a handful of times. This chain connects TRBV7-9 to TRBJ1-2, with D unresolved. V gave up 1 base and J gave up 6 bases, with 12 bases separating them. CDR1 and CDR2 from the germline V gene are SEHNR and FQNEAQ (reference sequence). The CDR3 length is 14 residues. The CDR3 is CASSLVVGRDGYTF. CDR3 DNA sequence: TGTGCCAGCAGCTTAGTTGTGGGGAGAGATGGCTACACCTTC.

The gene calls are TRBV6-4 and TRBJ2-3; 13 nucleotides agree with TRBD2. J was trimmed by 5 bases and V by 8 bases; bases with no gene match: 7. The length of the CDR3 is 15 residues. Germline V gives CDR1 MRHNA, CDR2 SNTAGT. CDR3: CASSGLAGAEDTQYF. The CDR3 DNA sequence: TGTGCCAGCTCCGGACTAGCGGGGGCCGAAGATACGCAGTATTTT.

This chain uses TRBV6-2 or TRBV6-3 with TRBJ2-2; the match to TRBD2 covers 7 bases. From germline, CDR1 is MNHEY and CDR2 SVGEGT. This CDR3 is built from 15 residues. V shed 2 bases and J 2 bases; nucleotides not matched to a gene: 2. In nucleotides, the CDR3 is TGTGCCAGCAGTTACGAGCGGGGCAACACCGGGGAGCTGTTTTTT. Protein sequence: CASSYERGNTGELFF.

This clone was detected only once. The rearrangement joins TRBV5-4 to TRBJ2-2; unclear D gene. V lost 0 bases and J lost 1, with 7 bases in between. This CDR3 is 15 amino acids long. Germline V CDR1 and CDR2: SGHNT, YYREEE (reference sequence). This chain's CDR3 is CASSLAWENTGELFF. Written as DNA, the CDR3 is TGTGCCAGCAGCTTGGCCTGGGAGAACACCGGGGAGCTGTTTTTT.

V and J are TRBV11-1 and TRBJ2-7, with TRBD1 identical over 7 bases. There are 13 residues in the CDR3. The V segment lost 5 bases and the J segment 2 bases; nucleotides outside the gene matches: 3. Germline CDR1 SGHAT, CDR2 FQDESV (reference sequence). CDR3: CASSPGQPYEQYF. The CDR3 bases are TGTGCCAGCAGCCCGGGACAGCCCTACGAGCAGTACTTC.

V and J are TRBV9 and TRBJ1-6; 7 bases match TRBD1. Per germline, CDR1 SGDLS and CDR2 YYNGEE. There are 13 residues in the CDR3. The ends lost 0 bases at V and 11 bases at J; junction bases unmatched: 2. The CDR3 sequence is CASSVDRGTPLHF. The CDR3 DNA is TGTGCCAGCAGCGTAGACAGGGGAACACCCCTCCACTTT.

The chain joins TRBV2 to TRBJ2-3; D is uncertain. The CDR3 has 14 amino acids. V dropped 10 bases and J dropped 1 base, with 15 bases sitting between them. Germline values: CDR1 SNHLY, CDR2 FYNNEI. The CDR3 DNA reads TGTGCCACAGCACCGCTAAAACGCACAGATACGCAGTATTTT. Translated: CATAPLKRTDTQYF.

V usage is TRBV2 and J usage is TRBJ1-6, with D possibly TRBD1 on 5 matching bases. V shed 8 bases and J shed 0 bases, with 8 bases lying between them. Germline lookup yields CDR1 SNHLY and CDR2 FYNNEI. There are 14 residues in the CDR3. The CDR3: CASDRSSYNSPLHF. The CDR3 DNA follows: TGTGCCAGCGACAGAAGCTCCTATAATTCACCCCTCCACTTT.

On this clone itself: Other DNA sequences in this sample translate to the same CDR3. This sequence joins TRBV11-2 and TRBJ2-3; the D is unclear. Germline loops: CDR1 SGHAT, CDR2 FQNNGV. With 5 bases removed from V and 0 bases from J, the gap between germline ends came to 3 bases. This CDR3 comprises 12 residues. CDR3 residues: CASSPSTDTQYF. CDR3 in DNA: TGTGCCAGCAGCCCCAGCACAGATACGCAGTATTTT.

The V call is TRBV7-9, the J call TRBJ2-7; D perhaps matches TRBD1 (5 bases). The CDR3 length is 13 residues. CDR1 SEHNR and CDR2 FQNEAQ come from the germline V gene (reference sequence). The V end lost 6 bases, the J end lost 1 base, and 10 bases lay between the germline ends. This CDR3 reads CASRPTGSYEQYF. The CDR3 DNA sequence: TGTGCCAGCAGACCCACAGGATCCTACGAGCAGTACTTC.

The chain is built from TRBV2 and TRBJ2-1, with TRBD2 matching over 13 bases. The CDR3 consists of 15 residues. Germline CDR1 reads SNHLY; CDR2 reads FYNNEI. V was pared by 6 bases and J by 6 bases, with 5 bases of the junction left unmatched. In DNA form, the CDR3 reads TGTGCCAGCAGCTCGACTAGCGGGGGGTCCAATGAGCAGTTCTTC. Translating it yields CASSSTSGGSNEQFF.

The V gene is TRBV27, the J gene TRBJ1-2; 7 nucleotides align to TRBD1. The V segment lost 1 base and the J segment 3 bases; nucleotides outside the gene matches: 11. Germline V CDR1 and CDR2: MNHEY, SMNVEV (reference sequence). The CDR3 length is 17 residues. This CDR3 reads CASSLYRQGDTYYGYTF. The CDR3 region has the DNA TGTGCCAGCAGTTTATATCGACAGGGCGACACCTACTATGGCTACACCTTC.

The chain carries TRBV19 and TRBJ2-7; D is ambiguous. Germline-derived CDR1 and CDR2 are LNHDA and SQIVND (reference sequence). Trimming removed 6 bases from V and 0 bases from J, with 15 bases in between. CDR3 length equals 15 residues. CDR3 DNA: TGTGCCAGTAGCCAGGACCGACTGAACTCCTACGAGCAGTACTTC. It translates to CASSQDRLNSYEQYF.

The chain has TRBV29-1 and TRBJ2-2; D unclear. The CDR3 totals 12 residues. V lost 5 bases, J lost 5 bases, and 9 bases lay in between. Germline CDR1 SQVTM, CDR2 ANQGSEA. The CDR3 DNA reads TGCAGCGTTACGGTGGGGACCGGGGAGCTGTTTTTT. As protein: CSVTVGTGELFF.

V and J are TRBV7-9 and TRBJ2-5, with 11 bases lining up with TRBD2. Germline V gene lookup returns CDR1 SEHNR and CDR2 FQNEAQ (reference sequence). The V segment lost 0 bases and the J segment 3 bases; nucleotides outside the gene matches: 0. This CDR3 region has 15 residues. CDR3 in DNA: TGTGCCAGCAGCTTAGCTAGCGGGGGGGAAGAGACCCAGTACTTC. Protein sequence: CASSLASGGEETQYF.

The chain couples TRBV4-2 to TRBJ2-5, with D possibly matching TRBD1 (6 bases). This CDR3 is 15 amino acids long. In germline, CDR1 is LGHNA, CDR2 YNFKEQ. Trimming cost V 3 bases and J 2 bases, with 13 bases left between them. The CDR3 nucleotides read TGTGCCAGCAGCCAGCGTGACAGGAGTCAAGAGACCCAGTACTTC. Translated, it gives CASSQRDRSQETQYF.

This chain joins TRBV5-1 and TRBJ2-3; possible D gene TRBD2, 5 bases. There are 16 residues in the CDR3. Between the trimmed V and J ends, which lost 2 bases and 3 bases, there was a span of 16 bases. The V gene's germline CDR1 is SGHRS and CDR2 YFSETQ. The DNA for the CDR3 is TGCGCCAGCAGCTTATTCCCCGGGAAGAGGACAGATACGCAGTATTTT. The encoded protein is CASSLFPGKRTDTQYF.

The chain combines TRBV30 with TRBJ2-1; the D is unclear. The CDR3 has 11 amino acids. Germline assignment: CDR1 GTSNPN and CDR2 SVGIG (reference sequence). V dropped 5 bases and J dropped 4 bases, with 6 bases sitting between them. The CDR3 protein is CAWGSYNEQFF. The DNA of the CDR3 is TGTGCCTGGGGGTCGTACAATGAGCAGTTCTTC.

V is TRBV6-5 and J is TRBJ2-2; D gene ambiguous. V was cut by 7 bases and J by 1 base, with 10 bases left in between. The CDR3 is made up of 14 amino acids. Germline V gene data show CDR1 as MNHEY and CDR2 as SVGAGI. CDR3 in amino acids: CASTPSQNTGELFF. The CDR3 DNA reads as TGTGCCAGCACGCCCTCCCAGAACACCGGGGAGCTGTTTTTT.

The rearrangement joins TRBV19 to TRBJ2-6; D gene unclear. Per the germline V gene, CDR1 is LNHDA and CDR2 is SQIVND (reference sequence). V was trimmed by 4 bases and J by 0 bases, leaving 10 bases between them. The CDR3 totals 16 residues. CDR3 protein: CASSKLQSSGANVLTF. For the CDR3, the DNA is TGTGCCAGTAGTAAACTACAGAGCTCTGGGGCCAACGTCCTGACTTTC. Full variable domain (remainder filled in from reference TRBV19 and TRBJ2-6): DGGITQSPKYLFRKEGQNVTLSCEQNLNHDAMYWYRQDPGQGLRLIYYSQIVNDFQKGDIAEGYSVSREKKESFPLTVTSAQKNPTAFYLCASSKLQSSGANVLTFGAGSRLTVL.